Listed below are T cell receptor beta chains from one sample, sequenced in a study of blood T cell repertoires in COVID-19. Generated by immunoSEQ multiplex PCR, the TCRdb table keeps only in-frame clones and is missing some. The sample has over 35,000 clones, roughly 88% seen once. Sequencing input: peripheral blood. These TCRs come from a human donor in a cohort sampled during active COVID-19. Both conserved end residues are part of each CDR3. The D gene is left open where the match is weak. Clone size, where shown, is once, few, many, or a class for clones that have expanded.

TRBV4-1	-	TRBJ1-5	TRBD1	TGCGCCAGCAGCCAAGGGACGACAGGGTTCGGCAATCAGCCCCAGCATTTT	CASSQGTTGFGNQPQHF
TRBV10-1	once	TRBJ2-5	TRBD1	TGCGCCAGCAAGATACCGGGACAGGAATTTCAAGAGACCCAGTACTTC	CASKIPGQEFQETQYF
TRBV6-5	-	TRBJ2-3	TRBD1	TGTGCCAGCAGACCAACAGGGGGGACTGATACGCAGTATTTT	CASRPTGGTDTQYF
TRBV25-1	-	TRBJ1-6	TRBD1	TGTGCCAGCAGTGAAAACGGGGGGACAGGGTCCTCACCCCTCCACTTT	CASSENGGTGSSPLHF
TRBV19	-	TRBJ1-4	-	TGTGCCAGTAGTATCCAGGGTAGTAATGAAAAACTGTTTTTT	CASSIQGSNEKLFF
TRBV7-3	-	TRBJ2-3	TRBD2	TGTGCCAGCAGCTTAGGTAGCGGGGGCACAGATACGCAGTATTTT	CASSLGSGGTDTQYF
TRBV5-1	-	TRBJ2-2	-	TGCGCCAGCAGCTTGGGGGGGCTACGGACCGGGGAGCTGTTTTTT	CASSLGGLRTGELFF
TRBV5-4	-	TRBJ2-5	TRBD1	TGTGCCAGCAGCGGAAGGGACAGAGAAGAGACCCAGTACTTC	CASSGRDREETQYF
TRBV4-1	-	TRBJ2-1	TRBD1	TGCGCCAGCCGGGACAGCTACAATGAGCAGTTCTTC	CASRDSYNEQFF
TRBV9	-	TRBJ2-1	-	TGTGCCAGCAGCGTAAGACTCTCGACCCATCTGTACAATGAGCAGTTCTTC	CASSVRLSTHLYNEQFF
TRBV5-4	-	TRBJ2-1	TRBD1	TGTGCCAGCAGCGGATCCGGGACAGGGGGTTACAATGAGCAGTTCTTC	CASSGSGTGGYNEQFF
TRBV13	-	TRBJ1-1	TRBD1	TGTGCCAGCAACTTGGCAGGGGGGAACACTGAAGCTTTCTTT	CASNLAGGNTEAFF
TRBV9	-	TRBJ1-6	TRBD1	TGTGCCAGCAGCGCGCGGACAGGGTGGGATTCACCCCTCCACTTT	CASSARTGWDSPLHF
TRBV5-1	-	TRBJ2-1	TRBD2	TGCGCCAGCACCCGCGCGGGGGGCTCCTACAATGAGCAGTTCTTC	CASTRAGGSYNEQFF
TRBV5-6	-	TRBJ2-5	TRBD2	TGTGCCAGCAGCTGGGGACTAGCGGGAGTTGGAGAGACCCAGTACTTC	CASSWGLAGVGETQYF
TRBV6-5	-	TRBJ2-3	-	TGTGCCGGGACAACAACTAGCACAGATACGCAGTATTTT	CAGTTTSTDTQYF
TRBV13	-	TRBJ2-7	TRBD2	TGTGCCAGCAGTTCCGGGACTAGCGGTACCTACGAGCAGTACTTC	CASSSGTSGTYEQYF
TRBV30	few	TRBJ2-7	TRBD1	TGTGCCTGGAGCCCGGGACAGGGTCGTGGCGAGCAGTACTTC	CAWSPGQGRGEQYF
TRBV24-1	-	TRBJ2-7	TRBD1	TGTGCCACCAGTGATGAGGTTCGGAGAGGGGACAGACGAGCCTACGAGCAGTACTTC	CATSDEVRRGDRRAYEQYF
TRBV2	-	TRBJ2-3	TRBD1	TGTGCCAGCAGTGGTTTGGCGACAGGGGGCGTGGGTACGCAGTATTTT	CASSGLATGGVGTQYF
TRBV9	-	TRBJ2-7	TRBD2	TGTGCCAGCAGCGTGGGGGGGACCTACGAGCAGTACTTC	CASSVGGTYEQYF
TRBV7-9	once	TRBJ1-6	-	TGTGCCAGCAGCTTGTGGAACCAGGGTTTTAATTCACCCCTCCACTTT	CASSLWNQGFNSPLHF
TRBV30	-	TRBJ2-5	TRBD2	TGTGCCTGGATAGGGACTAGCGGGGTCGAGACCCAGTACTTC	CAWIGTSGVETQYF
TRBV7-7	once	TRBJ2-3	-	TGTGCTAGCAGCGACGGGAGCACAGATACGCAGTATTTT	CASSDGSTDTQYF
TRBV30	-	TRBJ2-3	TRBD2	TGTGCCTGGAGTGTACCGGGGGGGCGACGAGATACGCAGTATTTT	CAWSVPGGRRDTQYF
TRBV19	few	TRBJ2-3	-	TGTGCCAGTGGTAGACAGAGCACAGATACGCAGTATTTT	CASGRQSTDTQYF
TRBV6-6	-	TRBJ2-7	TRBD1	TGTGCCAGCAGTCGACCCGGCAGGGGGCAAGATCGAGAGCAGTACTTC	CASSRPGRGQDREQYF
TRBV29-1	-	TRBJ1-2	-	TGCAGCGTTACCGACAACCTCTATGGCTACACCTTC	CSVTDNLYGYTF
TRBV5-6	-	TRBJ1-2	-	TGTGCCAGCAGCTCAGCCGACAGTTATGGCTACACCTTC	CASSSADSYGYTF
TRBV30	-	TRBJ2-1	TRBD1	TGTGCCTGGGGACAGGGATACAATGAGCAGTTCTTC	CAWGQGYNEQFF
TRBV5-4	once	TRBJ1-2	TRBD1	TGTGCCAGCAGCTTGGACGGGACAGGGGGCGGGGGCTACACCTTC	CASSLDGTGGGGYTF
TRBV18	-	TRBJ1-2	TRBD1	TGTGCCAGCTCACCGGGACAGGGGAACTATGGCTACACCTTC	CASSPGQGNYGYTF
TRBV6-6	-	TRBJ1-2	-	TGTGCCAGCGGGGAACGGGGTGGCTACACCTTC	CASGERGGYTF
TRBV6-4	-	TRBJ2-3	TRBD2	TGTGCCAGCAGAAGACTCGCCGGGACTAGCGGCACAGATACGCAGTATTTT	CASRRLAGTSGTDTQYF
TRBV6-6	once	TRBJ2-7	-	TGTGCCAGCAGTTTCCCCAGGGGCTCATTGTACGAGCAGTACTTC	CASSFPRGSLYEQYF
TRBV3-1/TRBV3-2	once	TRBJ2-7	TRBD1	TGTGCCAGCAGCCCGGGACAGGGCTACGAGCAGTACTTC	CASSPGQGYEQYF
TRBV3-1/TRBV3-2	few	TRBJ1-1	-	TGTGCCAGCAGCCAAGAAGGAAGCGTAATGGGAGCTTTCTTT	CASSQEGSVMGAFF
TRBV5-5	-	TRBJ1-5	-	TGTGCCAGCAGCTTGGTTCGGGGGAGTCAGCCCCAGCATTTT	CASSLVRGSQPQHF
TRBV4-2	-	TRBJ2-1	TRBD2	TGTGCCAGCAGCCAAGATAGGAGCGGGGGGGCTCATGAGCAGTTCTTC	CASSQDRSGGAHEQFF
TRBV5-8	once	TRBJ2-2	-	TGTGCCAGCAGCATCGGGACAACGAACACCGGGGAGCTGTTTTTT	CASSIGTTNTGELFF
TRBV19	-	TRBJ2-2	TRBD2	TGTGCCAGTAGTATGGCCCCGGGTAGCGGGGTTGACGGGGAGCTGTTTTTT	CASSMAPGSGVDGELFF
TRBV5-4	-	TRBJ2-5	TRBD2	TGTGCCAGCAGCTTATCGGGCCGGGGGGAGCTAGAGACCCAGTACTTC	CASSLSGRGELETQYF
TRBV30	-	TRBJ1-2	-	TGTGCCTGGAGTGTACCCCCGGGGGGGGGCTACACCTTC	CAWSVPPGGGYTF
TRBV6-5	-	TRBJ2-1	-	TGTGCCAGCAGTTGGGAAGGGAGCTCCTACAATGAGCAGTTCTTC	CASSWEGSSYNEQFF
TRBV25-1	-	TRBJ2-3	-	TGTGCCACCATACCCTCAACGGCAGATACGCAGTATTTT	CATIPSTADTQYF
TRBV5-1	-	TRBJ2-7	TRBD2	TGCGCCAGCAGCTTGGAAACTAGCGGGGACGAGCAGTACTTC	CASSLETSGDEQYF
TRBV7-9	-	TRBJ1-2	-	TGTGCCAGCAGATCGGACAGTGGGTACACCTTC	CASRSDSGYTF
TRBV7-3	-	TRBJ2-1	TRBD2	TGTGCCAGCAGCCAACCAAGCGGGGGGGCCGGTGAGCAGTTCTTC	CASSQPSGGAGEQFF
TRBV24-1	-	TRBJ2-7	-	TGTGCCACCAGTGACCAAAGACAGGGAGGTTACGAGCAGTACTTC	CATSDQRQGGYEQYF
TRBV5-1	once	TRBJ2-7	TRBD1	TGCGCCAGCAGCTTACAGGGGTTCGACGAGCAGTACTTC	CASSLQGFDEQYF
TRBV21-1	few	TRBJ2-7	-	TGTGCCAGCAGCACTTACACAGGGGCCTACGAGCAGTACTTC	CASSTYTGAYEQYF
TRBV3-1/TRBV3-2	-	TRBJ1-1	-	TGTGCCAGCACCCTTGGCGGGGGGCTGAGCGACACTGAAGCTTTCTTT	CASTLGGGLSDTEAFF